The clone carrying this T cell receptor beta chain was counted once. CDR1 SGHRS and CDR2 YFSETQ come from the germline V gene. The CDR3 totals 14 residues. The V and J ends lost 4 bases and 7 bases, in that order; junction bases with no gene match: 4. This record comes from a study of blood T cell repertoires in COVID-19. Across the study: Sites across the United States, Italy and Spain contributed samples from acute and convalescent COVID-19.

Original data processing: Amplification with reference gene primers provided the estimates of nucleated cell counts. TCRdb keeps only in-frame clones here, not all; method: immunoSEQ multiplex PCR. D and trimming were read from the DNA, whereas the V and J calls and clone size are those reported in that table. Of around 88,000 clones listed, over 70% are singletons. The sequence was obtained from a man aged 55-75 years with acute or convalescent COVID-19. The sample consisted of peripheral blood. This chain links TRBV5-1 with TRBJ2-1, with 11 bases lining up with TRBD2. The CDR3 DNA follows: TGCGCCAGCAGCACCACTAGCGGGAGTAATGAGCAGTTCTTC. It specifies CASSTTSGSNEQFF.